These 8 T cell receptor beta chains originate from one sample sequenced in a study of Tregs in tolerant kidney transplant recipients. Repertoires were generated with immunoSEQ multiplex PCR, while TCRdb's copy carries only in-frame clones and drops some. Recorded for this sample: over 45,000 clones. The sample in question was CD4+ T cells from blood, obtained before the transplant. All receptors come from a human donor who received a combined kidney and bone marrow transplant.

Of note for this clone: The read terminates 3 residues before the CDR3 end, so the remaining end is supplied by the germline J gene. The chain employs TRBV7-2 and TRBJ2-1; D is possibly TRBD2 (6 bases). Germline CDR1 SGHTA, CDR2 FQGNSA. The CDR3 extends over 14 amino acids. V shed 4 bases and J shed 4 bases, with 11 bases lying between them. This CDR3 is CASSSSGEYNEQFF. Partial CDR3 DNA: TGTGCCAGCAGCTCCTCGGGGGAGTACAATGAG.

The CDR3: CSVDRAGGQETQYF. CDR3 DNA, as far as it was read: TGCAGCGTTGACAGAGCGGGAGGGCAGGAGACC. The rearrangement uses TRBV29-1 and TRBJ2-5; 10 positions agree with TRBD2. The read ends 3 residues early relative to the CDR3; the germline J gene fills the gap. With V trimmed by 3 bases and J by 5 bases, 6 bases remained unmatched. Germline CDR1 reads SQVTM; CDR2 reads ANQGSEA. The CDR3 runs to 14 residues. The entire variable domain, with the rest obtained from reference TRBV29-1 and TRBJ2-5, is as follows: SAVISQKPSRDICQRGTSLTIQCQVDSQVTMMFWYRQQPGQSLTLIATANQGSEATYESGFVIDKFPISRPNLTFSTLTVSNMSPEDSSIYLCSVDRAGGQETQYFGPGTRLLVL.

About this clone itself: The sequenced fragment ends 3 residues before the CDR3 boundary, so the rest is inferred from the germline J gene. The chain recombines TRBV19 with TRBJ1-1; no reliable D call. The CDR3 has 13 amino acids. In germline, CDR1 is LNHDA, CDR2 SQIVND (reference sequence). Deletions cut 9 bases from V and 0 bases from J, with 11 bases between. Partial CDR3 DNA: TGTGCCAGGGTCACGGGTATGAACACTGAA. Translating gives CARVTGMNTE. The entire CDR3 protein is CARVTGMNTEAFF.

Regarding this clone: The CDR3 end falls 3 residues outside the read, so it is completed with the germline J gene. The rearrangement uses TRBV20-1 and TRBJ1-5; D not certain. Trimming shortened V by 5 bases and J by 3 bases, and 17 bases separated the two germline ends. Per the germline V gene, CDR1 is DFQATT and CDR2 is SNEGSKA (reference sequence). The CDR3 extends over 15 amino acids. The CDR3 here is CSAPLAGLINQPQHF. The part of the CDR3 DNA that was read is TGCAGTGCTCCTTTGGCGGGTCTCATCAATCAGCCC.

The CDR3 sequence is CASSYKGRQGKGNSGANVLTF. CDR3 DNA (partial): TGTGCCAGCAGCTATAAAGGTCGACAGGGGAAGGGGAATTCTGGGGCCAACGTC. The V gene is TRBV13, the J gene TRBJ2-6; 8 bases line up with TRBD1. The CDR3 is cut off 3 residues early in the read; its end comes from the germline J gene. Trimming removed 4 bases from V and 1 base from J; junction bases left unmatched: 18. Germline CDR1 is PRHDT and CDR2 is FYEKMQ (reference sequence). The CDR3 consists of 21 residues.

This CDR3 reads CSPQPLAKNNEQFF. Partial CDR3 DNA: TGCAGTCCCCAACCACTAGCGAAAAACAATGAG. The chain employs TRBV20-1 and TRBJ2-1, with 7 bases fitting TRBD2. The read falls 3 residues short of the CDR3 end, and the missing part is taken from the germline J gene. V shed 8 bases, J shed 5 bases, and the junction held 12 bases outside the gene matches. The CDR3 consists of 14 residues. Germline CDR1 is DFQATT and CDR2 is SNEGSKA (reference sequence).

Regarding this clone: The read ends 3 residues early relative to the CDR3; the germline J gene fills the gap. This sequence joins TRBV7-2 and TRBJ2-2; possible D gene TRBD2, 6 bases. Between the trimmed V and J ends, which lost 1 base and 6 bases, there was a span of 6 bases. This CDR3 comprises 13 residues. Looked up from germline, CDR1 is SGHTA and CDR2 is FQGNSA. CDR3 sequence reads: CASSLGGAGELFF. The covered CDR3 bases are TGTGCCAGCAGCTTAGGCGGGGCCGGGGAG.

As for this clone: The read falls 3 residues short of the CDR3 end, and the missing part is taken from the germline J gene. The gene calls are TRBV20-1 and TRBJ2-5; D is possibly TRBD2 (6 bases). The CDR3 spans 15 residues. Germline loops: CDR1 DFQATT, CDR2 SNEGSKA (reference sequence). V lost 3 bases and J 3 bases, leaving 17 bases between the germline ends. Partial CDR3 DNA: TGCAGTGCTAGTAAAGCGGGCGGAGTGGAAGAGACC. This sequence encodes CSASKAGGVEET. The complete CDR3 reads CSASKAGGVEETQYF.